One and the same sample provided the 15 T cell receptor beta chains below, sequenced in a study of blood T cell repertoires in COVID-19. Sequencing was performed with immunoSEQ multiplex PCR; in TCRdb, only in-frame clones are kept and a portion is missing. The sample includes approximately 410,000 clones, more than 80% seen only once; the top ten take 1.4% to 1.5%. Material: peripheral blood. All receptors come from a woman aged 25 to 45 with active or convalescent COVID-19.

This chain links TRBV4-1 with TRBJ1-5; D is uncertain. The germline gives CDR1 MGHRA, CDR2 YSYEKL. Trimming took 0 bases from V and 1 from J, leaving 4 bases between them. This CDR3 comprises 14 residues. For the CDR3, the DNA is TGCGCCAGCAGCCAAGAGGGCAGCAATCAGCCCCAGCATTTT. Translating gives CASSQEGSNQPQHF.

The CDR3 sequence: CASSIRQGLGQPQHF. CDR3 nucleotides: TGTGCCAGTAGTATCCGACAGGGGTTGGGACAGCCCCAGCATTTT. The V gene is TRBV19, the J gene TRBJ1-5; 8 positions agree with TRBD1. CDR1 and CDR2 (germline): LNHDA, SQIVND (reference sequence). The J segment lost 7 bases and the V segment lost 3 bases, leaving 8 bases of the junction unmatched. The CDR3 runs to 15 residues.

For this clone: Different DNA sequences within this sample yield the same CDR3. V gene TRBV6-5 combines with J gene TRBJ2-1; D perhaps matches TRBD1 (7 bases). Germline CDR1 and CDR2: MNHEY and SVGAGI. The CDR3 has 12 residues. Trimming took off 6 bases at V and 7 bases at J, with 10 bases between the two ends. The CDR3, as DNA: TGTGCCAGCAGCCCAGGGGGGAATGAGCAGTTCTTC. Protein sequence: CASSPGGNEQFF.

J is TRBJ1-1 and V is TRBV10-3, with D hard to call. The germline gives CDR1 ENHRY, CDR2 SYGVKD. The CDR3 contains 16 residues. V shed 7 bases and J shed 1 base, with 19 bases lying between them. Here the CDR3 reads CAITPDNPSGNTEAFF. CDR3 sequence (DNA): TGTGCCATCACTCCCGATAACCCCTCGGGGAACACTGAAGCTTTCTTT.

This rearrangement joins TRBV12-3 or TRBV12-4 to TRBJ1-1; unclear D gene. The CDR3 extends over 13 amino acids. V dropped 3 bases and J dropped 1 base, with 6 bases sitting between them. DNA for the CDR3: TGTGCCAGCAGTTTCCCAAAGAACACTGAAGCTTTCTTT. Translating gives CASSFPKNTEAFF.

This clone was seen just once. V usage is TRBV29-1 and J usage is TRBJ2-7; 8 positions match TRBD1. The germline gives CDR1 SQVTM, CDR2 ANQGSEA. This CDR3 is 12 amino acids long. V was clipped by 0 bases and J by 6 bases; unmatched bases: 1. The chain's CDR3 is CSVEDDRGEQYF. In nucleotides, the CDR3 is TGCAGCGTTGAAGATGACAGGGGCGAGCAGTACTTC.

CDR3 in amino acids: CASTRGVETGELFF. The CDR3 region has the DNA TGTGCCAGCACGCGGGGGGTGGAGACCGGGGAGCTGTTTTTT. The chain carries TRBV2 and TRBJ2-2; 8 nucleotides agree with TRBD2. V lost 7 bases, J lost 5 bases, and 6 bases stayed unmatched. From germline, CDR1 is SNHLY and CDR2 FYNNEI. The CDR3 has 14 residues.

The chain recombines TRBV5-4 with TRBJ1-4; 11 positions match TRBD1. Germline CDR1 is SGHNT and CDR2 is YYREEE (reference sequence). Trimming cost V 4 bases and J 0 bases; bases outside gene matches: 2. This CDR3 region has 16 residues. This CDR3 reads CASSKGQGATNEKLFF. CDR3 bases: TGTGCCAGCAGCAAGGGACAGGGGGCAACTAATGAAAAACTGTTTTTT.

J is TRBJ2-7 and V is TRBV6-1; D gene unclear. The germline gives CDR1 MNHNS, CDR2 SASEGT. V was cut by 0 bases and J by 1 base, with 10 bases left in between. The CDR3 loop spans 15 amino acids. In nucleotides, the CDR3 is TGTGCCAGCAGTGAAGCGTTTCACAGATCCTACGAGCAGTACTTC. Translated: CASSEAFHRSYEQYF.

The CDR3 is CASSETSDSSNQPQHF. The CDR3 nucleotides read TGTGCCAGCAGTGAAACGTCCGATAGTAGCAATCAGCCCCAGCATTTT. The V gene is TRBV6-1, the J gene TRBJ1-5, with unresolved D. The CDR3 covers 16 residues. Trimming took 2 bases from V and 0 from J, leaving 11 bases between them. Germline assignment: CDR1 MNHNS and CDR2 SASEGT.

This clone was seen once. This chain uses TRBV5-4 with TRBJ2-5, with 7 bases matching TRBD1. Germline trimming cut 8 bases from V and 0 bases from J; bases unmatched to any gene: 10. Germline V lookup: CDR1 SGHNT, CDR2 YYREEE (reference sequence). CDR3 length equals 15 residues. CDR3 bases: TGTGCCAGTACCAACAGGGGTTGGAACCAAGAGACCCAGTACTTC. Translating it yields CASTNRGWNQETQYF.

The rearrangement joins TRBV2 to TRBJ2-2; D is perhaps TRBD2 (6 bases). V was cut by 8 bases and J by 1 base, with 17 bases left in between. Germline CDR1 is SNHLY and CDR2 is FYNNEI. The CDR3 is 16 amino acids. CDR3 protein: CASGPRDWRNTGELFF. In nucleotides, the CDR3 is TGTGCCAGCGGACCCAGGGACTGGAGGAACACCGGGGAGCTGTTTTTT.

The chain is built from TRBV5-6 and TRBJ1-5; D gene unclear. V was clipped by 4 bases and J by 4 bases, with 9 bases between them. Germline V CDR1 and CDR2: SGHDT, YYEEEE. The CDR3 contains 13 residues. For the CDR3, the DNA is TGTGCCAGCAGCGATGGCAGGAATCAGCCCCAGCATTTT. This translates into CASSDGRNQPQHF.

The chain employs TRBV6-5 and TRBJ1-2; TRBD1 is a possible D gene (6 bases). The CDR3 contains 14 residues. Between the trimmed V and J ends, which lost 6 bases and 4 bases, there was a span of 15 bases. Germline V gene lookup returns CDR1 MNHEY and CDR2 SVGAGI. In DNA, the CDR3 is TGTGCCAGCAGATCAGGGGACGCGGCCTATGGCTACACCTTC. This sequence encodes CASRSGDAAYGYTF.

The chain combines TRBV6-5 with TRBJ2-7, with TRBD2 as a possible D gene (6 bases). CDR1 is MNHEY and CDR2 is SVGAGI in the germline V gene. Trimming took off 6 bases at V and 1 base at J, with 16 bases between the two ends. This CDR3 region has 15 residues. The DNA for the CDR3 is TGTGCCAGCAGGGGAGCGGGTGAGAAGTCCTACGAGCAGTACTTC. This translates into CASRGAGEKSYEQYF.